Presented here are 15 T cell receptor beta chains from one specimen sequenced in a study of T-cell memory formation after mild COVID-19. Via MiXCR, TCRdb re-called the 5' RACE reads, giving one row per CDR3 protein. This table has about 350,000 distinct CDR3 sequences, roughly 15% appearing once. Material for sequencing was PBMCs or a T cell subset sorted from them (not recorded which). These receptors all stem from a man younger than 35 who had mild COVID-19 (a few samples of this study predate the infection). Cell type and time point are not known.

This clonotype has at least ten counts. The V gene is TRBV29-1, the J gene TRBJ1-1, with unresolved D. Trimming shortened V by 7 bases and J by 1 base, and 7 bases separated the two germline ends. There are 11 residues in the CDR3. Per the germline V gene, CDR1 is SQVTM and CDR2 is ANQGSEA. CDR3 protein: CSAGSNTEAFF. CDR3 coding DNA: TGCAGCGCCGGCTCGAACACTGAAGCTTTCTTT.

This sequence joins TRBV11-3 and TRBJ2-3, with unresolved D. The CDR3 covers 14 residues. Germline V gene sequence: CDR1 SGHNT, CDR2 YENEEA. The ends were cut back, 6 bases at V and 2 bases at J, with 12 bases in the middle. In DNA, the CDR3 is TGTGCCAGCAGACGGCGGACCTCCACAGATACGCAGTATTTT. Amino acid sequence: CASRRRTSTDTQYF.

This clonotype was seen more than once but under ten times. The V call is TRBV5-4, the J call TRBJ2-1; the D is unclear. CDR1 SGHNT and CDR2 YYREEE come from the germline V gene (reference sequence). The CDR3 loop spans 14 amino acids. V was clipped by 1 base and J by 10 bases, with 15 bases between them. CDR3 sequence: CASSLLLSSREQFF. DNA for the CDR3: TGTGCCAGCAGCTTGCTATTAAGTTCTAGGGAGCAGTTCTTC.

As DNA, the CDR3 is TGCGCCAGCAGCTCTGACACCCGTTACACCGGGGAGCTGTTTTTT. It yields the protein CASSSDTRYTGELFF. The chain combines TRBV5-1 with TRBJ2-2; unclear D gene. CDR3 length: 15 amino acids. Per the germline V gene, CDR1 is SGHRS and CDR2 is YFSETQ. The V gene lost 3 bases and the J gene lost 3 bases, with 12 bases spanning the gap.

The chain recombines TRBV9 with TRBJ2-3; D may be TRBD2 (6 bases). CDR1 and CDR2 (germline): SGDLS, YYNGEE. CDR3 length: 15 residues. Trimming shortened V by 3 bases and J by 0 bases, and 11 bases separated the two germline ends. The CDR3 bases are TGTGCCAGCAGCGCGCGCGGGGCGAGCACAGATACGCAGTATTTT. This codes for CASSARGASTDTQYF.

This clonotype has just a few counts. The chain couples TRBV5-5 to TRBJ1-2, with 11 bases identical to TRBD1. In germline, CDR1 is SGHKS, CDR2 YYEKEE (reference sequence). With 3 bases clipped from V and 0 bases from J, the junction kept 7 bases outside the gene matches. The length of the CDR3 is 17 residues. The CDR3 here is CASSSPGTGGANYGYTF. The CDR3 bases are TGTGCCAGCAGCTCACCCGGGACAGGGGGAGCTAACTATGGCTACACCTTC. Supplemented by reference TRBV5-5 and TRBJ1-2, the full variable domain reads DAGVTQSPTHLIKTRGQQVTLRCSPISGHKSVSWYQQVLGQGPQFIFQYYEKEERGRGNFPDRFSARQFPNYSSELNVNALLLGDSALYLCASSSPGTGGANYGYTFGSGTRLTVV.

V and J are TRBV7-2 and TRBJ1-5; the match to TRBD1 covers 7 bases. The germline V gene has CDR1 SGHTA and CDR2 FQGNSA. The CDR3 runs 14 residues. V lost 5 bases to trimming and J lost 4 bases; unmatched junction nucleotides: 5. CDR3 residues: CASSRDSRNQPQHF. The CDR3, as DNA: TGTGCCAGCAGCAGGGACAGTAGAAATCAGCCCCAGCATTTT.

V usage is TRBV7-2 and J usage is TRBJ2-5, with D tentatively TRBD1 (6 bases). The germline V and J ends were trimmed by 2 bases and 1 base, with 17 bases remaining between them. The CDR3 consists of 17 residues. Germline V CDR1 and CDR2: SGHTA, FQGNSA. CDR3 loop: CASSLLIEGDAQETQYF. In DNA, the CDR3 is TGTGCCAGCAGCTTATTAATCGAGGGGGACGCCCAAGAGACCCAGTACTTC.

This clonotype was seen a handful of times. The chain employs TRBV2 and TRBJ2-1; D gene uncertain. Trimming took off 5 bases at V and 7 bases at J, with 18 bases between the two ends. Germline CDR1 SNHLY, CDR2 FYNNEI. The CDR3 is 15 amino acids. The CDR3 loop is CASSIWGGVVNEQFF. The CDR3 region has the DNA TGTGCCAGCAGTATATGGGGTGGGGTTGTGAATGAGCAGTTCTTC.

The sample holds a few counts of this clonotype. The chain uses TRBV4-1 and TRBJ1-2, with D uncertain. V was clipped by 1 base and J by 2 bases, with 17 bases between them. The germline CDR1 and CDR2 sequences are MGHRA and YSYEKL. This CDR3 is 17 amino acids long. The CDR3 is CASSQASGEQPNYGYTF. CDR3 in DNA: TGCGCCAGCAGCCAAGCTTCAGGTGAACAGCCCAACTATGGCTACACCTTC.

This clonotype has a handful of counts. The J gene is TRBJ2-5, the V gene TRBV7-6; perhaps TRBD2 as D (5 bases). V gave up 4 bases and J gave up 5 bases, with 14 bases separating them. Germline CDR1 and CDR2: SGHVS and FNYEAQ. The CDR3 sequence is 14 residues long. CDR3 sequence: CASSYPGVSETQYF. The CDR3 DNA is TGTGCCAGCAGCTACCCCGGGGTCTCGGAGACCCAGTACTTC. Drawing the rest from reference TRBV7-6 and TRBJ2-5, the complete variable domain is GAGVSQSPRYKVTKRGQDVALRCDPISGHVSLYWYRQALGQGPEFLTYFNYEAQQDKSGLPNDRFSAERPEGSISTLTIQRTEQRDSAMYRCASSYPGVSETQYFGPGTRLLVL.

This clonotype was seen more than once but under ten times. The chain employs TRBV7-8 and TRBJ1-2; the D gene is possibly TRBD1 (6 bases). Germline V gene sequence: CDR1 SGHVS, CDR2 FQNEAQ. The CDR3 is 14 amino acids. V lost 1 base and J 2 bases, leaving 8 bases between the germline ends. As DNA, the CDR3 is TGTGCCAGCAGCTTAGTGGGGGCGAACTATGGCTACACCTTC. It specifies CASSLVGANYGYTF.

This sequence joins TRBV6-2 or TRBV6-3 and TRBJ2-7, with 7 bases identical to TRBD2. The CDR3 is 12 amino acids. V shed 8 bases and J 1 base; nucleotides not matched to a gene: 2. Germline-derived CDR1 and CDR2 are MNHEY and SVGEGT. The chain's CDR3 is CASGDYSYEQYF. The CDR3 DNA reads TGTGCCAGCGGGGACTATTCCTACGAGCAGTACTTC.

This clonotype has just a few counts. The chain recombines TRBV4-2 with TRBJ2-3; 7 nucleotides line up with TRBD2. Trimming cost V 4 bases and J 0 bases; bases outside gene matches: 7. The CDR3 totals 16 residues. CDR1 is LGHNA and CDR2 is YNFKEQ in the germline V gene. The CDR3 DNA follows: TGTGCCAGCAGCCGGGGGGGAACCATTAGCACAGATACGCAGTATTTT. Translating it yields CASSRGGTISTDTQYF.

This clonotype was recorded at least ten times. The rearrangement links TRBV6-5 to TRBJ2-7; either TRBD1 or TRBD2 may fit D (5 bases each). V shed 0 bases and J shed 2 bases, with 14 bases lying between them. The V gene's germline CDR1 is MNHEY and CDR2 SVGAGI. This CDR3 region has 16 residues. The CDR3 nucleotides read TGTGCCAGCAGTTACTCTGGGACGGGCTTGGCCTACGAGCAGTACTTC. Its translation is CASSYSGTGLAYEQYF.